The present TCR beta chain was sequenced within a study of T cell responses to AZD1222 COVID-19 vaccine. Study-wide results and limits: Spike was spanned by vaccine-associated CD4 TCRs, with dominance at 160-218 and 743-854. Spike-specific TCR breadth and depth both grew after two AZD1222 doses. Baseline seropositivity characterized only 5 to 7 AZD1222 recipients.

The CDR3 is made up of 11 amino acids. Trimming stripped 0 bases from V and 7 bases from J, with 3 bases between. Germline V lookup: CDR1 MGHRA, CDR2 YSYEKL. The sample holds one count of this clone. The antigen is not known. Some clones are missing from TCRdb's copy, which holds only in-frame ones; the method was immunoSEQ multiplex PCR. The table shows 140,000 or so clones, with 91% occurring only once. This clonotype was obtained from an adult who received the MenACWY meningococcal vaccine as a control. This specimen consisted of peripheral blood, obtained 28 days after the second dose of the MenACWY control vaccine. This chain connects TRBV4-1 to TRBJ1-2; the D is unclear. Here the CDR3 reads CASSQDGGYTF. CDR3 sequence (DNA): TGCGCCAGCAGCCAAGATGGTGGCTACACCTTC.